The T cell receptor (beta chain) described here comes from a study of beta chain features in type 1 diabetes. Overall study findings and caveats: In comparison with healthy donors, patients had naive, central memory and Treg TCRB repertoires that appeared more similar.

Note on this clone: Its antigen is unidentified.

The sequenced template was cDNA made from the entire isolated RNA. Sequencing was performed with immunoSEQ multiplex PCR; in TCRdb, only in-frame clones are kept and a portion is missing. The data contain over 100,000 clones, 40% of them singletons. The TCR originated in a woman younger than 30 in good health. The specimen sequenced was stem cell memory CD4+ T cells from blood.

Here the CDR3 DNA reads TGCGCCAGCAGCTTGGTGGGAGGGGAGCAGCCCCAGCATTTT. Translation gives CASSLVGGEQPQHF. The gene calls are TRBV5-1 and TRBJ1-5; D perhaps matches TRBD1 (5 bases). Deletions cut 0 bases from V and 7 bases from J, with 11 bases between. Looked up from germline, CDR1 is SGHRS and CDR2 is YFSETQ. The CDR3 sequence is 14 residues long.